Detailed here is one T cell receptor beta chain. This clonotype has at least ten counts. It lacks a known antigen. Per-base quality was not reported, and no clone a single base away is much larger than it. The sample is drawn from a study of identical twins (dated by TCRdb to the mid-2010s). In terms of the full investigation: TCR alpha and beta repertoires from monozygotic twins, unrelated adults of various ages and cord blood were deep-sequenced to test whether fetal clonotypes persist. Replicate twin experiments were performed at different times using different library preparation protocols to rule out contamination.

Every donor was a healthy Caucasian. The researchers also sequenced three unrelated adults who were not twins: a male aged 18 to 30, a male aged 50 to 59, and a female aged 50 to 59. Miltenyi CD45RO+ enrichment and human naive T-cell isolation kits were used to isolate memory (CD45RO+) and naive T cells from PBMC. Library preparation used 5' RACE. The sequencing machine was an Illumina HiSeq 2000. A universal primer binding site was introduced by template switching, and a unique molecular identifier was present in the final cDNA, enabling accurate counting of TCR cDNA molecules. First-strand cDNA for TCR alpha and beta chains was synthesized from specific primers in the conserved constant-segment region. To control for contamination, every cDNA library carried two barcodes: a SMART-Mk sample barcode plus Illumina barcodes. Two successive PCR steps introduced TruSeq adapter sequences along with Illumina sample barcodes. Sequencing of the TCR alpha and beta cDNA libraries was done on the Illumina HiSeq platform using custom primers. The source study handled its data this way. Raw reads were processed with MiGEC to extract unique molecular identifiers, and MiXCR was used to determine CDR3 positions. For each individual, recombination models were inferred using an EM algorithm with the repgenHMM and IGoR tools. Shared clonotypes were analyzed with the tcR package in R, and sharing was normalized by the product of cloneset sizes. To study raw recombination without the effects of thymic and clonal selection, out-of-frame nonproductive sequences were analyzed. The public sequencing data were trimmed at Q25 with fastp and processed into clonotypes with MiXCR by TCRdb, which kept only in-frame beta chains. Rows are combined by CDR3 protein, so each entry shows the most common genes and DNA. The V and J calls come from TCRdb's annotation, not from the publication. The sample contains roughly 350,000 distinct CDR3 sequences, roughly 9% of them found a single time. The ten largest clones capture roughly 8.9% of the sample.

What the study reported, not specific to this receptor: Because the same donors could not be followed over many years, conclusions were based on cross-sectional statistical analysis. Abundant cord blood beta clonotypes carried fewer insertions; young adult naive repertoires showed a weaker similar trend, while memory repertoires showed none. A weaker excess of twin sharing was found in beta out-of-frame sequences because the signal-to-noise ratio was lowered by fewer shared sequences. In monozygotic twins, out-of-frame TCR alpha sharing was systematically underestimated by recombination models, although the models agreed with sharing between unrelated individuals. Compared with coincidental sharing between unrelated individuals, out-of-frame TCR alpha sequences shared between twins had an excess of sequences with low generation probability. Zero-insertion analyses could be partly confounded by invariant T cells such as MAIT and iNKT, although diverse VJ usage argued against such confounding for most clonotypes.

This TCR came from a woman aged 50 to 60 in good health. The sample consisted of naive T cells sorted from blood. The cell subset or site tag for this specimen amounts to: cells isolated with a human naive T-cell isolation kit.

The DNA reads TGTGCCAGCAGCCGGGGTGGCGAGCAGTACGTC. The resulting protein is CASSRGGEQYV. The chain uses TRBV6-6 and TRBJ2-7; the D gene is perhaps TRBD2, on 5 matching bases. The CDR3 runs 11 residues from the cysteine to the valine. Just CDR3 DNA is preserved here, 33 bases in frame from base 1. The germline V gene (reference sequence) provides CDR1 MNHNY and CDR2 SVGAGI. V was cut back by 6 bases and J by 6 bases, leaving a gap of 9 bases between them.